Shown below are 5 T cell receptor beta chains from a single sample sequenced in a study of patients and donors after allogeneic stem cell transplantation. TCRdb reanalysed the RT-PCR reads using MiXCR and keeps one entry per CDR3 protein. Here the sample spans approximately 20,000 distinct CDR3 sequences, 4.5% to 5.5% being singletons. Specimen: blood, either unsorted or a sorted T cell fraction (not recorded which). Receptors were obtained from a human donor who was either an allogeneic HSCT recipient or a stem cell or donor lymphocyte infusion donor (not recorded which). It is not recorded whose cells these are; they may come from a transplant donor.

In its sample, this clonotype was seen many times. This rearrangement joins TRBV20-1 to TRBJ1-1, with D possibly being TRBD1 (5 bases). CDR1 and CDR2 from the germline V gene are DFQATT and SNEGSKA (reference sequence). V shed 3 bases and J shed 2 bases, with 22 bases lying between them. CDR3 length equals 17 residues. The CDR3: CSARGPDLGHDNTEAFF. CDR3 DNA sequence: TGCAGTGCTAGGGGGCCCGACCTTGGGCATGACAACACTGAAGCTTTCTTT.

This clonotype occurred a few times. The V call is TRBV20-1, the J call TRBJ2-1; D possibly corresponds to TRBD1 (5 bases). Trimming removed 3 bases from V and 8 bases from J, with 17 bases in between. This CDR3 spans 14 amino acids. Germline values: CDR1 DFQATT, CDR2 SNEGSKA (reference sequence). CDR3 residues: CSARPQGRLHEQFF. CDR3 sequence (DNA): TGCAGTGCTAGGCCCCAGGGCCGGTTACATGAGCAGTTCTTC.

This clonotype was counted only a few times. The chain has TRBV6-5 and TRBJ1-2, with D unclear. CDR3 length: 13 amino acids. Germline V gene lookup returns CDR1 MNHEY and CDR2 SVGAGI. V lost 6 bases and J 4 bases, leaving 12 bases between the germline ends. The CDR3 is CASSYGSRYGYTF. The CDR3 DNA sequence: TGTGCCAGCAGCTACGGGTCGCGCTATGGCTACACCTTC.

This clonotype has a count of ten or more. The chain recombines TRBV5-1 with TRBJ1-2; perhaps TRBD1 as D (5 bases). This CDR3 contains 15 residues. V was pared by 4 bases and J by 4 bases, with 17 bases between. Germline CDR1 and CDR2: SGHRS and YFSETQ. CDR3: CASSTGDDSFYGYTF. The CDR3 DNA reads TGCGCCAGCAGCACGGGGGACGACAGTTTCTATGGCTACACCTTC.

This clonotype was picked up a small number of times. The chain carries TRBV7-9 and TRBJ1-4; 7 nucleotides agree with TRBD1. After removal of 4 bases from V and 10 bases from J, the junction contained 12 bases not matched to a gene. Germline CDR1 SEHNR, CDR2 FQNEAQ (reference sequence). The CDR3 totals 15 residues. Here the CDR3 DNA reads TGTGCCAGCAGCTCTATCAGGGGGTTCCAGGCAAAACTGTTTTTT. Encoded protein: CASSSIRGFQAKLFF.